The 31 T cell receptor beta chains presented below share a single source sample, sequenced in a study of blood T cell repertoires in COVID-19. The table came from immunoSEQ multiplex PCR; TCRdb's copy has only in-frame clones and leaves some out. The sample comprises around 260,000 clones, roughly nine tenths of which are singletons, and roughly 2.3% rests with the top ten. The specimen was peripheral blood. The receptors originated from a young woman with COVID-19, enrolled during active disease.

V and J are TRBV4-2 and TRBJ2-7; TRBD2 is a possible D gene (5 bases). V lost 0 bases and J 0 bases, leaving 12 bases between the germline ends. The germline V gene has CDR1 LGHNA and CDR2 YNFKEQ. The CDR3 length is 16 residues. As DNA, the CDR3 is TGTGCCAGCAGCCAAGACGAGGGAGTAGGCTCCTACGAGCAGTACTTC. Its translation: CASSQDEGVGSYEQYF.

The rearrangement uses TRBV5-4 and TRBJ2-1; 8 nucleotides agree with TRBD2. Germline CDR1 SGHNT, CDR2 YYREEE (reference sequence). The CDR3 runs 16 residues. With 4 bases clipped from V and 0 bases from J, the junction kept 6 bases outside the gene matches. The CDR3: CASSTISGSSYNEQFF. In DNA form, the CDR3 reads TGTGCCAGCAGCACCATAAGCGGGAGCTCCTACAATGAGCAGTTCTTC.

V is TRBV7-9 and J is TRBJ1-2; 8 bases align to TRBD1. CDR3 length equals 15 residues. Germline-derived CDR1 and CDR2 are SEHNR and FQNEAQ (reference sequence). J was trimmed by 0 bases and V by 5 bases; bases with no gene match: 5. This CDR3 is CASSTTGQANYGYTF. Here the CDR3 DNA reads TGTGCCAGCAGCACAACGGGACAGGCTAACTATGGCTACACCTTC.

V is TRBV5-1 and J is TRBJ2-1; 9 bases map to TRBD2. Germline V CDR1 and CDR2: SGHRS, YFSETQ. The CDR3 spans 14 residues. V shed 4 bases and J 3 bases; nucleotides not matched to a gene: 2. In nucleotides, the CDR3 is TGCGCCAGCAGCGCGGGAGGGTACTACAATGAGCAGTTCTTC. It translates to CASSAGGYYNEQFF. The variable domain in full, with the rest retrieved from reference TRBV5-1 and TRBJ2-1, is KAGVTQTPRYLIKTRGQQVTLSCSPISGHRSVSWYQQTPGQGLQFLFEYFSETQRNKGNFPGRFSGRQFSNSRSEMNVSTLELGDSALYLCASSAGGYYNEQFFGPGTRLTVL.

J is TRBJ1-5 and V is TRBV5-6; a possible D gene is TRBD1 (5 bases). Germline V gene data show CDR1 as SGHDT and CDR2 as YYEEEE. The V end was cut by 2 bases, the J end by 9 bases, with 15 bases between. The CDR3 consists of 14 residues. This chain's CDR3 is CASSFSRERRPQHF. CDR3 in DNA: TGTGCCAGCAGCTTTAGCAGGGAAAGGCGGCCCCAGCATTTT.

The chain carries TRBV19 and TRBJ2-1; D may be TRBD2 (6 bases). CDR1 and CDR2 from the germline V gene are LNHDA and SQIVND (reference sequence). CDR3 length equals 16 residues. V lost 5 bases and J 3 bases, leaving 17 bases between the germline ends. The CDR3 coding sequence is TGTGCCAGTAGTCCCAGCGGGCTCGGGCGCTACAATGAGCAGTTCTTC. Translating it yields CASSPSGLGRYNEQFF.

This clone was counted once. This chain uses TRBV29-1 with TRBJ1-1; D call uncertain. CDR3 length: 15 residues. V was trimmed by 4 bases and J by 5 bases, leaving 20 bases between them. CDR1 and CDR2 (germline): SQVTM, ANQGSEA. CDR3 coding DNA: TGCAGCGTTGGGCTGGTAACAGCTGATCGAACTGAAGCTTTCTTT. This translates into CSVGLVTADRTEAFF. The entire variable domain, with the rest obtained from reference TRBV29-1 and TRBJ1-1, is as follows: SAVISQKPSRDICQRGTSLTIQCQVDSQVTMMFWYRQQPGQSLTLIATANQGSEATYESGFVIDKFPISRPNLTFSTLTVSNMSPEDSSIYLCSVGLVTADRTEAFFGQGTRLTVV.

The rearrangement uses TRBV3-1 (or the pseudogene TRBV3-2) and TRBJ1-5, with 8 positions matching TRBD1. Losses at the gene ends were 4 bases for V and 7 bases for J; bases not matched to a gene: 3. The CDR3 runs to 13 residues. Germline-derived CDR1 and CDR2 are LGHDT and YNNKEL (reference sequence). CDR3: CASSPGGAQPQHF. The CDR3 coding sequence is TGTGCCAGCAGCCCAGGGGGCGCGCAGCCCCAGCATTTT.

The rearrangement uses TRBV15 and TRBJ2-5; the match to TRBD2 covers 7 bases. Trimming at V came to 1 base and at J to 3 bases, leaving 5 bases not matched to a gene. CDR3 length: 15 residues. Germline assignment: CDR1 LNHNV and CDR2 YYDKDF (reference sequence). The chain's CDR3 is CATSRGREPEETQYF. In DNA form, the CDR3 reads TGTGCCACCAGCAGAGGGCGGGAGCCTGAAGAGACCCAGTACTTC.

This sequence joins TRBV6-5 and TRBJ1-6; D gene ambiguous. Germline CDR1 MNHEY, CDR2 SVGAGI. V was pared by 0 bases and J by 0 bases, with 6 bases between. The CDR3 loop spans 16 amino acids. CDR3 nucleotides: TGTGCCAGCAGTTACTCTAGGAGCTCCTATAATTCACCCCTCCACTTT. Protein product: CASSYSRSSYNSPLHF.

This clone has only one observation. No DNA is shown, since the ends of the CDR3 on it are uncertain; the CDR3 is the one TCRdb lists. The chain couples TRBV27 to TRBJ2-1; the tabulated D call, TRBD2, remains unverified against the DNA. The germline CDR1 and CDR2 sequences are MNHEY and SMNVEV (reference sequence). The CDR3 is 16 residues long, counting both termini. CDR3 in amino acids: CASSSSREVPYNEQFF.

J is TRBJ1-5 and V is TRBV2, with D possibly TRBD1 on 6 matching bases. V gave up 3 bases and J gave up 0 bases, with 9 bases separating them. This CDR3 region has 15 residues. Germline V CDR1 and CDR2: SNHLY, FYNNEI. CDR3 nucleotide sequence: TGTGCCAGCAGTGAGACAGGTCTTAGCAATCAGCCCCAGCATTTT. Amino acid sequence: CASSETGLSNQPQHF.

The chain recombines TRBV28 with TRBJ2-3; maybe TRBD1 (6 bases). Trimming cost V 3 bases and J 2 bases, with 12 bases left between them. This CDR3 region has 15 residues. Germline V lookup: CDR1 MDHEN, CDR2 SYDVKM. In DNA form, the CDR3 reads TGTGCCAGCAGTTTGCCCCAGGGGCTCACAGATACGCAGTATTTT. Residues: CASSLPQGLTDTQYF. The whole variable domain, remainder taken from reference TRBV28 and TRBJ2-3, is DVKVTQSSRYLVKRTGEKVFLECVQDMDHENMFWYRQDPGLGLRLIYFSYDVKMKEKGDIPEGYSVSREKKERFSLILESASTNQTSMYLCASSLPQGLTDTQYFGPGTRLTVL.

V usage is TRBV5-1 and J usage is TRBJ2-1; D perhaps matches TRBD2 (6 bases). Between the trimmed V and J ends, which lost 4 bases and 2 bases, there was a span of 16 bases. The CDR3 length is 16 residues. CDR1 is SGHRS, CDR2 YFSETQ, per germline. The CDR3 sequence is CASSPTFGGPYNEQFF. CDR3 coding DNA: TGCGCCAGCAGCCCAACTTTCGGGGGTCCCTACAATGAGCAGTTCTTC.

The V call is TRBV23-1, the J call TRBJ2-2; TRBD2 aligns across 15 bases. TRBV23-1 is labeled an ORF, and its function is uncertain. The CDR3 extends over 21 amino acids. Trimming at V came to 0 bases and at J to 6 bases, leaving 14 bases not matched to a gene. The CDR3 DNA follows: TGCGCCAGCAGTCAATCAGGGACTAGCGGGAGGTTTTTAAAGAAATCCGGGGAGCTGTTTTTT. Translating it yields CASSQSGTSGRFLKKSGELFF.

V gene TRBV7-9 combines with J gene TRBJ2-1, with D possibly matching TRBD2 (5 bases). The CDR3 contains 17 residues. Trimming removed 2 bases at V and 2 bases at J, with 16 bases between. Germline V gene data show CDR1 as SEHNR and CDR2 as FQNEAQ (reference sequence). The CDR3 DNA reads TGTGCCAGCAGCTTAAGATTCTGGGTAGCGACCTACAATGAGCAGTTCTTC. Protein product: CASSLRFWVATYNEQFF.

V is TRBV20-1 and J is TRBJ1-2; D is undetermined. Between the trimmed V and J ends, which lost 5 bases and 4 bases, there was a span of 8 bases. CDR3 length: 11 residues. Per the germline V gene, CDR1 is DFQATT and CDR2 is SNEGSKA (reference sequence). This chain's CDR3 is CSAPLPYGYTF. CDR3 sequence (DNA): TGCAGTGCTCCCCTCCCCTATGGCTACACCTTC.

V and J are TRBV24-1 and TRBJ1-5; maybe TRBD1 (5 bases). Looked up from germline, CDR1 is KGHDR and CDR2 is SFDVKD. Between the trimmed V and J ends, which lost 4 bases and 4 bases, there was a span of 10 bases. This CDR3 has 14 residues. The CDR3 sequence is CATSEAGDNQPQHF. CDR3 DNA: TGTGCCACCAGTGAAGCGGGGGATAATCAGCCCCAGCATTTT.

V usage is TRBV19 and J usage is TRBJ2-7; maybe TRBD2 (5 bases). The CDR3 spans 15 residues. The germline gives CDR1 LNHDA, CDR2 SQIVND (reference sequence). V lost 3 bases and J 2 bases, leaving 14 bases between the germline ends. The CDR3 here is CASSIFLASTYEQYF. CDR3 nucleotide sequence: TGTGCCAGTAGTATCTTTCTAGCCTCCACCTACGAGCAGTACTTC.

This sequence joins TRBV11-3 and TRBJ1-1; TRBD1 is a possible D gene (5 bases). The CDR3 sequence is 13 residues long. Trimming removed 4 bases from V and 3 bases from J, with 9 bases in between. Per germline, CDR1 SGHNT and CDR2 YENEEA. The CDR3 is CASSSGGDTEAFF. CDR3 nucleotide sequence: TGTGCCAGCAGCTCTGGGGGGGACACTGAAGCTTTCTTT.

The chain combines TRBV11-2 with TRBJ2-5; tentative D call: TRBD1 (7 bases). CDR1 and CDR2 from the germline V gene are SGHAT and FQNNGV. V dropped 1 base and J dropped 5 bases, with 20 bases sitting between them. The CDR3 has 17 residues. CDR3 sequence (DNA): TGTGCCAGCAGCTTAGGACCTACAGGGGAGGCGGGGGAGACCCAGTACTTC. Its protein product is CASSLGPTGEAGETQYF.

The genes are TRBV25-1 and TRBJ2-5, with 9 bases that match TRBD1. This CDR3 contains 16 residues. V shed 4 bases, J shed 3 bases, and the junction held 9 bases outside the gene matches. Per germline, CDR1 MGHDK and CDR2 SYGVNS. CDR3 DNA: TGTGCCAGCAGTGTTTACCGGGACAGGGAGAAAGAGACCCAGTACTTC. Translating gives CASSVYRDREKETQYF.

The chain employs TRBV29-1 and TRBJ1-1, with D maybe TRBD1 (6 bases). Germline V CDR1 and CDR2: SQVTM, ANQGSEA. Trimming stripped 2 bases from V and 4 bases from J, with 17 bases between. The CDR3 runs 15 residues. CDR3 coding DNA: TGCAGCGTTGAAAAGGTTGTGGTACAGGGCACTGAAGCTTTCTTT. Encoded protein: CSVEKVVVQGTEAFF.

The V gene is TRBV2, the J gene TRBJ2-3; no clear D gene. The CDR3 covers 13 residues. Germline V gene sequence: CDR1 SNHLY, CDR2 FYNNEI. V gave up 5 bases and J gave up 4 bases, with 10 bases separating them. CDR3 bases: TGTGCCAGCAGTCTCCAACTGGCAGATACGCAGTATTTT. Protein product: CASSLQLADTQYF.

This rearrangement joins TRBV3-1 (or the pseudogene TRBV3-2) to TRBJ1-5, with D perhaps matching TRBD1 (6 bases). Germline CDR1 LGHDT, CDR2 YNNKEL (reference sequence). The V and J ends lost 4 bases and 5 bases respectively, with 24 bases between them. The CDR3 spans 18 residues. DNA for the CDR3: TGTGCCAGCAGCCCAGGGGAAGCGATGGCCGCGGGTTATCAGCCCCAGCATTTT. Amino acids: CASSPGEAMAAGYQPQHF.

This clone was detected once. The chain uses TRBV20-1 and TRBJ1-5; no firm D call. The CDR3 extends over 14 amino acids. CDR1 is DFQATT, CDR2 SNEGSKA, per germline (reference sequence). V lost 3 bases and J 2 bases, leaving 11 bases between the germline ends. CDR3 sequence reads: CSASPGIGNQPQHF. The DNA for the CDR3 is TGCAGTGCTAGTCCGGGTATTGGCAATCAGCCCCAGCATTTT.

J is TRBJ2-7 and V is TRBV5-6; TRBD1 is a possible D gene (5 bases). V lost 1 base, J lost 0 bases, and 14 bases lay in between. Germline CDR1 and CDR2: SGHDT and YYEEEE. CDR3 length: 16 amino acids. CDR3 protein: CASSLSPGSPSYEQYF. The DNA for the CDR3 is TGTGCCAGCAGCTTGAGTCCAGGGTCGCCCTCCTACGAGCAGTACTTC.

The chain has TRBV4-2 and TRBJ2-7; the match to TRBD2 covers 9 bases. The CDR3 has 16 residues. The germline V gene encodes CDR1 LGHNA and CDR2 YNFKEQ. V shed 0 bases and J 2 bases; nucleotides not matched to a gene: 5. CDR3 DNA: TGTGCCAGCAGCCAAGAGGGGACTAGCACTGCCTACGAGCAGTACTTC. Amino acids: CASSQEGTSTAYEQYF.

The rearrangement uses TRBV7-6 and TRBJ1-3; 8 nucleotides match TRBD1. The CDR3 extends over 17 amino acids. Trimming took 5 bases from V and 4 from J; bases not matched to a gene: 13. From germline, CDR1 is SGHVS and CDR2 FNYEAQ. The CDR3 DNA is TGTGCCAGCAGCCCTGGACAGGGCGGGATGGGCGGAAACACCATATATTTT. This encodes CASSPGQGGMGGNTIYF.

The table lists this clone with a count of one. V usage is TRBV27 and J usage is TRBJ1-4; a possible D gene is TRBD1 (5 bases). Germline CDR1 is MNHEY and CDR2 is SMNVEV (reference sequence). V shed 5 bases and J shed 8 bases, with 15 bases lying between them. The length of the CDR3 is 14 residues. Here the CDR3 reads CASSPGDEWEKLFF. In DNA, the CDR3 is TGTGCCAGCAGTCCGGGGGACGAGTGGGAAAAACTGTTTTTT.

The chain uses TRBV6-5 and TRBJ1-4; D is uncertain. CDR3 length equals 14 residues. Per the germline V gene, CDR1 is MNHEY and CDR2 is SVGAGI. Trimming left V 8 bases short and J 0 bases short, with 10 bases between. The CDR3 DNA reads TGTGCCAGCGTGCCGGAGGCAACTAATGAAAAACTGTTTTTT. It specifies CASVPEATNEKLFF.